Listed here is a single T cell receptor (beta chain). This entry belongs to a study of shared clonotypes between healthy human individuals. A deep-level run was used for the assay. Source study methods: ImmunoSEQ gave junction-only sequences without quality scores, so filtering differed. TCRdb keeps only in-frame clones here, not all; method: immunoSEQ multiplex PCR. That table is the source of V, J and clone size, and D and trimming were worked out from the DNA. Of millions of clones in the sample, approximately 94% were seen once. It was CD45RO-negative cells, positively selected for CCR7, that made up naive CD8 cells, with terminally differentiated effector memory CD45RA+ cells excluded. Every one of the donors was a Caucasian adult that lived in Nashville, Tennessee. The CDR3 sequence is 14 residues long. Germline CDR1 reads MNHEY; CDR2 reads SMNVEV (reference sequence). V was shortened by 3 bases and J by 2 bases, with 5 bases between the two germline ends.

The receptor comes from a man aged 18 to 29 in good health. Specimen: naive CD8+ T cells sorted from blood. This chain uses TRBV27 with TRBJ1-6; D ambiguous. The CDR3 bases are TGTGCCAGCAGTTTGAACGCCTATAATTCACCCCTCCACTTT. The encoded protein is CASSLNAYNSPLHF.